This T cell receptor (beta chain) emerged from a study of cytomegalovirus exposure and HLA in healthy donors. With 60 Vbeta and 13 Jbeta primers, the PCR was carried out. Measured with immunoSEQ multiplex PCR; TCRdb has only the in-frame clones, and not every one. The sample includes about 130,000 clones. Concerning this clone itself: The antigen is undetermined.

Whole-study results and caveats: The study had only CMV serostatus as immune exposure information. Most TCR sequences were seen very rarely across donors, but some public TCRs occurred in many.

What was sequenced was PBMCs. The receptor comes from a man younger than 40 in good health and CMV-seronegative.

The CDR3 coding sequence is TGTGCCAGCAGTTTAGGGGGGGTAGCTGGGGCCAACGTCCTGACTTTC. It specifies CASSLGGVAGANVLTF. V usage is TRBV28 and J usage is TRBJ2-6; 7 nucleotides align to TRBD2. The CDR3 sequence is 16 residues long. Germline CDR1 MDHEN, CDR2 SYDVKM. V was pared by 2 bases and J by 2 bases, with 3 bases of the junction left unmatched.